The T cell receptor beta chain described here comes from a study of T-cell reconstitution after alpha-beta-depleted transplantation in children. The CDR3 consists of 15 residues. The V and J ends lost 1 base and 7 bases respectively, with 16 bases between them. The germline gives CDR1 KGHSH, CDR2 LQKENI. Unique molecular identifiers tagged the TCRbeta library. Using its own MiXCR run on the PCR reads, TCRdb lists one record per CDR3 protein. The data hold roughly 500,000 distinct CDR3 sequences, with around 19% observed a single time. The genes are TRBV18 and TRBJ2-5; possibly TRBD1 or TRBD2 for D (5 bases each). The clonotype was recovered from a human donor who donated a stem cell graft to a child with acute lymphoblastic leukemia. The starting material was PBMCs from the stem cell graft donor, obtained from the stem cell graft. This CDR3 reads CASSPRGAPMTTQYF. The CDR3 DNA is TGTGCCAGCTCACCACGAGGGGCGCCCATGACGACCCAGTACTTC.